This T cell receptor (beta chain) came from a study of T cells after yellow fever vaccination. Ten or more counts support this clonotype. Trimming removed 3 bases at V and 5 bases at J, with 6 bases between. CDR1 and CDR2 (germline): SGHTA, FQGNSA. The CDR3 covers 12 residues. The study made its TCR cDNA through 5'RACE template switching. That step introduced a universal primer site along with UMIs. Each CDR3 protein is one row after TCRdb ran MiXCR on the 5' RACE reads. The sample lists approximately 120,000 distinct CDR3 sequences; under 8% were seen once. The starting material was CD4+ T cells sorted from PBMCs, obtained 10 to 11 days after the first yellow fever vaccination. The receptor comes from a man between 18 and 35 years old who received the YFV17D yellow fever vaccine. The chain couples TRBV7-2 to TRBJ2-3, with D uncertain. Written as DNA, the CDR3 is TGTGCCAGCAGCTTCTACGTAGATACGCAGTATTTT. Its translation is CASSFYVDTQYF.